One and the same sample provided the 13 T cell receptor beta chains below, sequenced in a study of CD8+ T cells in alopecia areata. Sequencing used cDNA as its template, made by extracting RNA and reverse transcribing it. Clones were sequenced by immunoSEQ multiplex PCR, and TCRdb holds only the in-frame ones, with some missing. The sample lists over 150,000 clones, 60% to 70% occurring once. Treatment given: oral pan-JAK inhibitor, 5-10 mg twice daily. The sample in question was CD4+ T cells sorted from blood, obtained at week 4, from a patient treated with tofacitinib. The receptor source for this set is a human donor with alopecia areata.

The chain carries TRBV7-2 and TRBJ1-5; 9 bases align to TRBD1. Germline loops: CDR1 SGHTA, CDR2 FQGNSA. This CDR3 contains 15 residues. Trimming cost V 5 bases and J 6 bases; bases outside gene matches: 8. The CDR3 region has the DNA TGTGCCAGCAGCCAAGGGACAGGGAACGGTCAGCCCCAGCATTTT. Translated, it gives CASSQGTGNGQPQHF.

The chain uses TRBV27 and TRBJ2-6; tentative D call: TRBD1 (6 bases). Trimming removed 4 bases at V and 0 bases at J, with 13 bases between. CDR3 length: 17 amino acids. CDR1 and CDR2 from the germline V gene are MNHEY and SMNVEV (reference sequence). The CDR3 spells CASSSRQANSGANVLTF. The DNA of the CDR3 is TGTGCCAGCAGTTCCAGACAGGCCAACTCTGGGGCCAACGTCCTGACTTTC.

V and J are TRBV7-8 and TRBJ1-1, with a weak D call TRBD1 (6 bases). This CDR3 is 14 amino acids long. Trimming pared 3 bases from V and 1 base from J, leaving 9 bases between. CDR1 SGHVS and CDR2 FQNEAQ come from the germline V gene. The CDR3, as DNA: TGTGCCAGCAGCTTCTCGGGGGCGAACACTGAAGCTTTCTTT. It specifies CASSFSGANTEAFF.

CDR3 sequence: CASSSGQGINEQYF. CDR3 nucleotides: TGTGCCAGCAGTTCAGGACAGGGTATCAACGAGCAGTACTTC. The chain recombines TRBV2 with TRBJ2-7; 8 bases are shared with TRBD1. The germline CDR1 and CDR2 sequences are SNHLY and FYNNEI. V lost 5 bases to trimming and J lost 5 bases; unmatched junction nucleotides: 8. The CDR3 totals 14 residues.

The genes are TRBV7-2 and TRBJ2-6; the D gene is possibly TRBD1 (5 bases). V shed 6 bases and J shed 1 base, with 10 bases lying between them. The CDR3 covers 15 residues. Germline assignment: CDR1 SGHTA and CDR2 FQGNSA. CDR3 protein: CASRGPGSGANVLTF. DNA for the CDR3: TGTGCCAGCAGGGGTCCAGGGTCTGGGGCCAACGTCCTGACTTTC.

The chain combines TRBV29-1 with TRBJ1-1; perhaps TRBD1 as D (6 bases). The CDR3 spans 13 residues. The germline gives CDR1 SQVTM, CDR2 ANQGSEA. V shed 6 bases and J shed 1 base, with 12 bases lying between them. CDR3: CSVAETGNTEAFF. The CDR3 nucleotides are TGCAGCGTCGCCGAGACAGGGAACACTGAAGCTTTCTTT. The full variable domain, its missing parts supplied by reference TRBV29-1 and TRBJ1-1, is SAVISQKPSRDICQRGTSLTIQCQVDSQVTMMFWYRQQPGQSLTLIATANQGSEATYESGFVIDKFPISRPNLTFSTLTVSNMSPEDSSIYLCSVAETGNTEAFFGQGTRLTVV.

V is TRBV18 and J is TRBJ2-6; 9 bases are shared with TRBD1. Germline lookup yields CDR1 KGHSH and CDR2 LQKENI. The V and J ends lost 1 base and 4 bases, in that order; junction bases with no gene match: 5. This CDR3 comprises 17 residues. The CDR3 nucleotides read TGTGCCAGCTCACCACGGACAGGGGAGTACGGGGCCAACGTCCTGACTTTC. It codes for CASSPRTGEYGANVLTF. The whole variable domain, filled in from reference TRBV18 and TRBJ2-6, reads NAGVMQNPRHLVRRRGQEARLRCSPMKGHSHVYWYRQLPEEGLKFMVYLQKENIIDESGMPKERFSAEFPKEGPSILRIQQVVRGDSAAYFCASSPRTGEYGANVLTFGAGSRLTVL.

J is TRBJ1-6 and V is TRBV4-3; TRBD1 aligns across 9 bases. Trimming took 0 bases from V and 10 from J; bases not matched to a gene: 7. Germline CDR1 reads LGHNA; CDR2 reads YSLEER. This CDR3 is built from 16 residues. CDR3 in DNA: TGCGCCAGCAGCCAAGATCCCCCGGGACAGGGATCACCCCTCCACTTT. This encodes CASSQDPPGQGSPLHF.

The rearrangement joins TRBV5-1 to TRBJ1-1; no definite D call. The V gene lost 5 bases and the J gene lost 0 bases, with 8 bases spanning the gap. The CDR3 is made up of 13 amino acids. Germline lookup yields CDR1 SGHRS and CDR2 YFSETQ. CDR3 loop: CASSSVMNTEAFF. The CDR3 bases are TGCGCCAGCAGTTCGGTTATGAACACTGAAGCTTTCTTT.

This clone has more than one count but fewer than ten. CDR3 DNA: TGTGCCAGTAACGGGGGGAGCAATCAGCCCCAGCATTTT. It yields the protein CASNGGSNQPQHF. The rearrangement links TRBV19 to TRBJ1-5; D is possibly TRBD1 (5 bases). Germline V gene data show CDR1 as LNHDA and CDR2 as SQIVND (reference sequence). The CDR3 contains 13 residues. Trimming removed 7 bases from V and 1 base from J, with 8 bases in between.

The gene calls are TRBV30 and TRBJ2-5; weak D call: TRBD1 (6 bases). There are 12 residues in the CDR3. From germline, CDR1 is GTSNPN and CDR2 SVGIG (reference sequence). The ends were cut back, 4 bases at V and 4 bases at J, with 10 bases in the middle. CDR3 protein: CAWKGDAETQYF. The CDR3 nucleotides are TGTGCCTGGAAGGGGGACGCAGAGACCCAGTACTTC.

V is TRBV6-5 and J is TRBJ1-2; D gene ambiguous. CDR3 length equals 14 residues. V shed 0 bases and J shed 2 bases, with 7 bases lying between them. From germline, CDR1 is MNHEY and CDR2 SVGAGI. As DNA, the CDR3 is TGTGCCAGCAGTTACTCGTCGCAGAACTATGGCTACACCTTC. This encodes CASSYSSQNYGYTF.

This clone was observed a few times. The chain has TRBV5-4 and TRBJ2-3, with TRBD2 identical over 8 bases. CDR1 and CDR2 from the germline V gene are SGHNT and YYREEE (reference sequence). V lost 2 bases, J lost 2 bases, and 1 base stayed unmatched. The CDR3 consists of 14 residues. In nucleotides, the CDR3 is TGTGCCAGCAGCTTTAGCGGGAACACAGATACGCAGTATTTT. It specifies CASSFSGNTDTQYF. The full variable domain, its missing parts supplied by reference TRBV5-4 and TRBJ2-3, is ETGVTQSPTHLIKTRGQQVTLRCSSQSGHNTVSWYQQALGQGPQFIFQYYREEENGRGNFPPRFSGLQFPNYSSELNVNALELDDSALYLCASSFSGNTDTQYFGPGTRLTVL.